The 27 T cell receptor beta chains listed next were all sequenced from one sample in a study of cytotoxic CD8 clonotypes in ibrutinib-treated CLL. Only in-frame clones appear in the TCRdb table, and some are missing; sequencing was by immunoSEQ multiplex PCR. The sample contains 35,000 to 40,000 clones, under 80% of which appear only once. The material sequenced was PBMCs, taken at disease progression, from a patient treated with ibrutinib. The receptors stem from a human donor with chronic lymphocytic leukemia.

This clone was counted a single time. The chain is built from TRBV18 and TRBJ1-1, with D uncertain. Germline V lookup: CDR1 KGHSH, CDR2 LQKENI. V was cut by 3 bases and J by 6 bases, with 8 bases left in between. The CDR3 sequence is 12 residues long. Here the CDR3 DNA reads TGTGCCAGCTCACCTGGGTCGTCTGAAGCTTTCTTT. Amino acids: CASSPGSSEAFF.

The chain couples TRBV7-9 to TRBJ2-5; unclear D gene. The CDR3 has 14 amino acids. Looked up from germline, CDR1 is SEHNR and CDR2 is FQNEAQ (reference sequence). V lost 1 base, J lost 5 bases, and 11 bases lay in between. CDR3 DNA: TGTGCCAGCAGCTTAGGGAATCTCGAGGAGACCCAGTACTTC. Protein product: CASSLGNLEETQYF.

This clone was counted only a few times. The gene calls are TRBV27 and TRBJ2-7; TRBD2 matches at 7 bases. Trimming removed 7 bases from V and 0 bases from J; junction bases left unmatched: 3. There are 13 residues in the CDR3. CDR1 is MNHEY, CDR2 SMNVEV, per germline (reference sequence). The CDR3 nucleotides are TGTGCCAGCATGGTAGCGGGCTCCTACGAGCAGTACTTC. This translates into CASMVAGSYEQYF.

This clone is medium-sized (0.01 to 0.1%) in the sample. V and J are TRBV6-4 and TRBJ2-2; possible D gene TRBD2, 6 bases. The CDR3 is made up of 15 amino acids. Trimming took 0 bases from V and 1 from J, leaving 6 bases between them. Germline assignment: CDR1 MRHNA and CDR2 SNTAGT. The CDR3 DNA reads TGTGCCAGCAGTGACTCTAGCGGGAACACCGGGGAGCTGTTTTTT. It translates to CASSDSSGNTGELFF.

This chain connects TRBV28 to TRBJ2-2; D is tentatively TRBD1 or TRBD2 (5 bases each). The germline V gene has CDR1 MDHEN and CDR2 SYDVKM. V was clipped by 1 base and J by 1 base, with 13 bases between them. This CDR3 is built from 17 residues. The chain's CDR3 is CASSLFWGFKNTGELFF. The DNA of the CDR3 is TGTGCCAGCAGTTTATTTTGGGGGTTCAAGAACACCGGGGAGCTGTTTTTT.

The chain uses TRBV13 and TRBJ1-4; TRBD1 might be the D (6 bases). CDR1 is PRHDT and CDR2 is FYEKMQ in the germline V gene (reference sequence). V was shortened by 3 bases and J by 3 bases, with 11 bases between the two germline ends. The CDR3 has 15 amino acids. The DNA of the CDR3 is TGTGCCAGCAGCTTCAGGGGCCTGTCTAATGAAAAACTGTTTTTT. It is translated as CASSFRGLSNEKLFF.

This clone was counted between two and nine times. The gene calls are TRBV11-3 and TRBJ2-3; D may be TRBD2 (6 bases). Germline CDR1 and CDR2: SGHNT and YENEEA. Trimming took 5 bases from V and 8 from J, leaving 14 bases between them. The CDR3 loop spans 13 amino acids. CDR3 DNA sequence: TGTGCCAGCAGCCCCACGGAGGGCCCTACGCAGTATTTT. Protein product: CASSPTEGPTQYF.

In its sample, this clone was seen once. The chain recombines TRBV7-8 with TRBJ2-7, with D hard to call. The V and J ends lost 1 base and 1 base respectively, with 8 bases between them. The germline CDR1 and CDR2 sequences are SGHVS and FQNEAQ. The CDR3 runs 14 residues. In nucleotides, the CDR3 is TGTGCCAGCAGCTTAGACGGTACATCCTACGAGCAGTACTTC. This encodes CASSLDGTSYEQYF.

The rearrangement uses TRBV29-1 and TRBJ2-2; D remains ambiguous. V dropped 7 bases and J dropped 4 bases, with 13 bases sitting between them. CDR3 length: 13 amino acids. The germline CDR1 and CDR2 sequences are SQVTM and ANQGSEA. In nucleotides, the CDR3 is TGCAGCGCCGATAATGGGGTCACCGGGGAGCTGTTTTTT. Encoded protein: CSADNGVTGELFF.

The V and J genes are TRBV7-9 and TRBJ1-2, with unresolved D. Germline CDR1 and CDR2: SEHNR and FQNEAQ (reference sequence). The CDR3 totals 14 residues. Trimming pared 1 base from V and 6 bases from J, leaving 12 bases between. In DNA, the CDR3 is TGTGCCAGCAGCTTAGTACCTGGGGAAGATGGCTACACCTTC. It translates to CASSLVPGEDGYTF.

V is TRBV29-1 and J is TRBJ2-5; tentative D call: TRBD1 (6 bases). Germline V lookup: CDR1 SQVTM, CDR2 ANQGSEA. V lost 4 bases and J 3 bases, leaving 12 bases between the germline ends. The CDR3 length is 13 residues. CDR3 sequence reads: CSVVPGTKETQYF. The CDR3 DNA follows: TGCAGCGTTGTCCCCGGGACAAAAGAGACCCAGTACTTC.

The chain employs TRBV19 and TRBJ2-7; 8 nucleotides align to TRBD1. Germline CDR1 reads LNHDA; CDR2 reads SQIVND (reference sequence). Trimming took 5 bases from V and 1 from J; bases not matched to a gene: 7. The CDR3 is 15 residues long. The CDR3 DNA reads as TGTGCCAGTAGTGTAACCGGGACAGGATCCTACGAGCAGTACTTC. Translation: CASSVTGTGSYEQYF.

The CDR3: CASSRTTGFEQYF. CDR3 bases: TGCGCCAGCAGCCGGACCACAGGGTTCGAGCAGTACTTC. The chain couples TRBV5-1 to TRBJ2-7; maybe TRBD1 (6 bases). CDR3 length: 13 residues. V shed 4 bases and J shed 6 bases, with 14 bases lying between them. Germline loops: CDR1 SGHRS, CDR2 YFSETQ.

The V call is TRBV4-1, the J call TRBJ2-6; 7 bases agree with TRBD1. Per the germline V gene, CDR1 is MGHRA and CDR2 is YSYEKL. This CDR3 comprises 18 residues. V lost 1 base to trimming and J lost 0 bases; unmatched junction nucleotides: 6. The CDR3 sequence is CASSQGGGQTSGANVLTF. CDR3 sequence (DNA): TGCGCCAGCAGCCAAGGAGGGGGACAGACCTCTGGGGCCAACGTCCTGACTTTC.

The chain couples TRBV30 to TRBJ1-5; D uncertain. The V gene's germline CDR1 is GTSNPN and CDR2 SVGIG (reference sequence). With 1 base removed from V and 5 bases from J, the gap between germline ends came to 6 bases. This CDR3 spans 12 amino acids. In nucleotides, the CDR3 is TGTGCCTGGAGTGGACAACATCAGCCCCAGCATTTT. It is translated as CAWSGQHQPQHF.

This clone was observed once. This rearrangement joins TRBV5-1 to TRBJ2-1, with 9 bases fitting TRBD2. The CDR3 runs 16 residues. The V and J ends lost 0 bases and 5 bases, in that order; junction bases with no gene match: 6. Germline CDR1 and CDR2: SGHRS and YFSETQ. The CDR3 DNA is TGCGCCAGCAGCTTGGGAGCTAGCGGGACAAACAATGAGCAGTTCTTC. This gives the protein CASSLGASGTNNEQFF.

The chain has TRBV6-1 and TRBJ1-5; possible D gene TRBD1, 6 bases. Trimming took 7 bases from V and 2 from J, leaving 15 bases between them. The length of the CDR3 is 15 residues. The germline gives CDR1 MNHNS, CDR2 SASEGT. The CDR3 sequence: CASTRTAIGNQPQHF. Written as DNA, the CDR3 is TGTGCCAGCACTAGGACAGCAATCGGCAATCAGCCCCAGCATTTT.

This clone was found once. CDR3 in DNA: TGTGCCAGCAGTTACGGCGGACGGTATGGCTACACCTTC. This sequence encodes CASSYGGRYGYTF. The chain employs TRBV6-6 and TRBJ1-2; D gene ambiguous. Germline values: CDR1 MNHNY, CDR2 SVGAGI (reference sequence). This CDR3 contains 13 residues. The V end was cut by 2 bases, the J end by 5 bases, with 9 bases between.

DNA for the CDR3: TGCGCCAGCAGCTTGGGGTCAGGGGCATTGCACCAAGAGACCCAGTACTTC. Translated: CASSLGSGALHQETQYF. This rearrangement joins TRBV5-1 to TRBJ2-5; tentatively, D is TRBD1 (6 bases). From germline, CDR1 is SGHRS and CDR2 YFSETQ. V was cut by 0 bases and J by 0 bases, with 15 bases left in between. CDR3 length equals 17 residues.

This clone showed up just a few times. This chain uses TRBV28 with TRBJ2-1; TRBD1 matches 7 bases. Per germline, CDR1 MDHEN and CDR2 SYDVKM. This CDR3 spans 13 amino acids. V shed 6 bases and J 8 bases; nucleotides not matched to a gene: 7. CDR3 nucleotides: TGTGCCAGCAGCCCTCAGGGGACAGATGAGCAGTTCTTC. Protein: CASSPQGTDEQFF.

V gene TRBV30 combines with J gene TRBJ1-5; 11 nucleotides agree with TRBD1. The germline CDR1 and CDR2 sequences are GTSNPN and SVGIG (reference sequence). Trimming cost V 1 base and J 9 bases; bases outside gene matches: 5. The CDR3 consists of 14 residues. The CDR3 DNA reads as TGTGCCTGGAGTGGGGGACAGGGGGACAGGCCCCAGCATTTT. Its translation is CAWSGGQGDRPQHF.

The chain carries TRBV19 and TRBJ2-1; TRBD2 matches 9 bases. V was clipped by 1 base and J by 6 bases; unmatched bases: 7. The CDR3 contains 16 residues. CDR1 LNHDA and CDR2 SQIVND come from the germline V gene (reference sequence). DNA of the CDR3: TGTGCCAGTAGTATAGGTAGCGGGAGAGGTAGCAATGAGCAGTTCTTC. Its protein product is CASSIGSGRGSNEQFF.

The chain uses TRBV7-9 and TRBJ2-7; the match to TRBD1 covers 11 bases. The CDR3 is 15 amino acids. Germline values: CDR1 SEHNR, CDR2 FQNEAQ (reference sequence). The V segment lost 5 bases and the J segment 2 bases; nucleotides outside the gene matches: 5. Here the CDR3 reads CASSARTGGPYEQYF. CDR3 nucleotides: TGTGCCAGCAGCGCACGGACAGGGGGCCCCTACGAGCAGTACTTC.

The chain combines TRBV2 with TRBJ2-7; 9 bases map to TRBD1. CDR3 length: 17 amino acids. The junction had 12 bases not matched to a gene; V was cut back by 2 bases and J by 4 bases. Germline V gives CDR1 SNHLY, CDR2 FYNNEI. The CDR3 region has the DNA TGTGCCAGCAGTGAATATTTCTTGGGACAGGGAAGGTACGAGCAGTACTTC. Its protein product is CASSEYFLGQGRYEQYF. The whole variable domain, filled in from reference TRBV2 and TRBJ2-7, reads EPEVTQTPSHQVTQMGQEVILRCVPISNHLYFYWYRQILGQKVEFLVSFYNNEISEKSEIFDDQFSVERPDGSNFTLKIRSTKLEDSAMYFCASSEYFLGQGRYEQYFGPGTRLTVT.

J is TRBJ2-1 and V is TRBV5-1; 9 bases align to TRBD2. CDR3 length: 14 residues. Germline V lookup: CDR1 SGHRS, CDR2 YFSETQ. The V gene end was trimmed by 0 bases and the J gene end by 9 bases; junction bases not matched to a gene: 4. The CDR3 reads CASSLALAGTEQFF. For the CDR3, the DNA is TGCGCCAGCAGCTTGGCCCTAGCGGGAACTGAGCAGTTCTTC.

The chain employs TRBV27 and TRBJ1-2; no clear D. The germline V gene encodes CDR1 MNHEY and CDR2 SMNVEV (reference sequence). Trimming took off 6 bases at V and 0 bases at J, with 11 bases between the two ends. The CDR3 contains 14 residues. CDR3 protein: CASSRNRANYGYTF. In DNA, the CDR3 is TGTGCCAGCAGCCGTAATCGGGCTAACTATGGCTACACCTTC.

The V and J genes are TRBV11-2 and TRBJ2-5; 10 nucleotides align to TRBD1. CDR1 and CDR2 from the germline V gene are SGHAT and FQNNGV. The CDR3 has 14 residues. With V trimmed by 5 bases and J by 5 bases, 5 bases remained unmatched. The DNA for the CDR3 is TGTGCCAGCAGCCCGACAGGGGGCGGGGAGACCCAGTACTTC. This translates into CASSPTGGGETQYF.